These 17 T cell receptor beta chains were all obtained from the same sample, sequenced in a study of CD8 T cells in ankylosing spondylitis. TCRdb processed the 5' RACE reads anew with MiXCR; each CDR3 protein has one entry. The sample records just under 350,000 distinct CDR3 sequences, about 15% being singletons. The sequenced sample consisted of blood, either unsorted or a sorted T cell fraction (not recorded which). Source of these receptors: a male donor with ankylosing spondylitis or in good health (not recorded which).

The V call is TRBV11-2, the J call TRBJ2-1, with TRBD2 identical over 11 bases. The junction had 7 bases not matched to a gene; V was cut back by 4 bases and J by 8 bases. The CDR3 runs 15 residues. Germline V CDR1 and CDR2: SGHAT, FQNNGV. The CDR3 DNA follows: TGTGCCAGCAGCTCATATAGCGGGAGGGGGCATGAGCAGTTCTTC. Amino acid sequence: CASSSYSGRGHEQFF. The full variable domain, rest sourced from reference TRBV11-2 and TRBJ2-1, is EAGVAQSPRYKIIEKRQSVAFWCNPISGHATLYWYQQILGQGPKLLIQFQNNGVVDDSQLPKDRFSAERLKGVDSTLKIQPAKLEDSAVYLCASSSYSGRGHEQFFGPGTRLTVL.

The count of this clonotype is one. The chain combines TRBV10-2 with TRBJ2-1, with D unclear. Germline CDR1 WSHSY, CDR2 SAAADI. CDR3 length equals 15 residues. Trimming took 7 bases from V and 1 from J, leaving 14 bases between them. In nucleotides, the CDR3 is TGCGCCAGCACTCAGGTCCAGAGGTCCTACAATGAGCAGTTCTTC. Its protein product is CASTQVQRSYNEQFF.

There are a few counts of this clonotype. CDR3 sequence reads: CASVLAGVPYEQYF. The CDR3 DNA sequence: TGTGCCAGCGTACTAGCGGGCGTACCCTACGAGCAGTACTTC. The gene calls are TRBV12-3 or TRBV12-4 and TRBJ2-7; TRBD2 agrees at 9 bases. Germline trimming cut 8 bases from V and 2 bases from J; bases unmatched to any gene: 7. The CDR3 loop spans 14 amino acids.

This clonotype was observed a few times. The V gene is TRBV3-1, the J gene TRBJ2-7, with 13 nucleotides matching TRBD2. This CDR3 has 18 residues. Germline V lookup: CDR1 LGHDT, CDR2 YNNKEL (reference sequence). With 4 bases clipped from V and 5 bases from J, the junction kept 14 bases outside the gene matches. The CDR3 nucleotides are TGTGCCAGCAGCCCCGGGACTAGCGGGACCACACATGTCGACGAGCAGTACTTC. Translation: CASSPGTSGTTHVDEQYF.

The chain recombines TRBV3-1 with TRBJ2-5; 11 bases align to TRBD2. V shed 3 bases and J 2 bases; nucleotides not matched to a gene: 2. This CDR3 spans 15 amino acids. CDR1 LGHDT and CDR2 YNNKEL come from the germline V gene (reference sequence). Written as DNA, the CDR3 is TGTGCCAGCAGCCACCGGACTAGCGGGCAAGAGACCCAGTACTTC. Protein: CASSHRTSGQETQYF.

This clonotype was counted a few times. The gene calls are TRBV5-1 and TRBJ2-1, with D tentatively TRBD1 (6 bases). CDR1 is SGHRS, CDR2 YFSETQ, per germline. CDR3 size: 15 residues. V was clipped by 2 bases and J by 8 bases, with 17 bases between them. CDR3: CASSFGTKLRDEQFF. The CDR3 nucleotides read TGCGCCAGCAGCTTCGGGACAAAACTCAGGGATGAGCAGTTCTTC.

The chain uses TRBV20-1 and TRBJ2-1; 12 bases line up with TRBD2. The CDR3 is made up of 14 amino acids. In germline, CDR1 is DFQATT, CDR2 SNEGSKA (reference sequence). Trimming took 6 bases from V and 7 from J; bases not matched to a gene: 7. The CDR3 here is CSASLAGGPNEQFF. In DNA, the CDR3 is TGCAGTGCGTCACTAGCGGGGGGACCTAATGAGCAGTTCTTC.

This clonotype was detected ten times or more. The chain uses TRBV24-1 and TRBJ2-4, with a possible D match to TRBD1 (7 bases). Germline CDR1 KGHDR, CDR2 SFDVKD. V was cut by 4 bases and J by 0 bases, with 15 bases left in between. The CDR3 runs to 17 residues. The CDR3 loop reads CATSDRGTEVAKNIQYF. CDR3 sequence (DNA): TGTGCCACCAGTGACCGCGGGACAGAGGTAGCCAAAAACATTCAGTACTTC.

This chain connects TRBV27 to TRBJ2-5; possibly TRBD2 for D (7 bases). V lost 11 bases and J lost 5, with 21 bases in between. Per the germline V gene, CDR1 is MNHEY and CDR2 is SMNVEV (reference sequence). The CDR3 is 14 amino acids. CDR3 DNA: TGTGCCGGATTTTCGGGGGGTAGGGGGGAGACCCAGTACTTC. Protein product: CAGFSGGRGETQYF.

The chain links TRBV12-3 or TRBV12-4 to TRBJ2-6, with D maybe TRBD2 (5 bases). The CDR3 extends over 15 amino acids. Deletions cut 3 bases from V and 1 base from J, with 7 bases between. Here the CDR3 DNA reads TGTGCCAGCAGTTTTGAGGGTTCTGGGGCCAACGTCCTGACTTTC. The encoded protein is CASSFEGSGANVLTF.

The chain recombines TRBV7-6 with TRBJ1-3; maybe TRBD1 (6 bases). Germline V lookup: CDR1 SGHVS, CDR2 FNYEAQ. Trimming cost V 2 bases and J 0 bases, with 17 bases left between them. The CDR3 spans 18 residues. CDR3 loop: CASSLKSGGHRSGNTIYF. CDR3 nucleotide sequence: TGTGCCAGCAGCTTAAAGTCGGGGGGCCATCGCTCTGGAAACACCATATATTTT.

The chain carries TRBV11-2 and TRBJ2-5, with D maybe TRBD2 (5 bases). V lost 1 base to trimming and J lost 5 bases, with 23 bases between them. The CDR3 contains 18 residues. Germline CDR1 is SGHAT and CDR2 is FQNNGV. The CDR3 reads CASSLGLESGGRGETQYF. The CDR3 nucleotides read TGTGCCAGCAGCTTAGGTCTGGAATCGGGCGGGCGAGGGGAGACCCAGTACTTC.

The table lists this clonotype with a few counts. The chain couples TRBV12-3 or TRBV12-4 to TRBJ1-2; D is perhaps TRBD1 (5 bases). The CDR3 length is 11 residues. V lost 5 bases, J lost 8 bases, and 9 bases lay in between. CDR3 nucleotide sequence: TGTGCCAGCAGTAAGGGACTCGGCTACACCTTC. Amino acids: CASSKGLGYTF.

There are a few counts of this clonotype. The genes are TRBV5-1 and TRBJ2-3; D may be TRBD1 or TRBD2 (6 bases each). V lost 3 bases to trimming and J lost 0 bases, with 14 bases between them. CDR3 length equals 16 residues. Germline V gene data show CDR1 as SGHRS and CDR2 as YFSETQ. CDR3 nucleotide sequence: TGCGCCAGCAGCTCCGACCAGGGGAGGAGCACAGATACGCAGTATTTT. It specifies CASSSDQGRSTDTQYF.

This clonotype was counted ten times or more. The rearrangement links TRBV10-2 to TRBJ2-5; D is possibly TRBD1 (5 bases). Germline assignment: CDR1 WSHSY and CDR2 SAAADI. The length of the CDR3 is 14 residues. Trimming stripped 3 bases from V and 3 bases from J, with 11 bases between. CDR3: CASSEGAEEETQYF. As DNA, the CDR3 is TGCGCCAGCAGTGAAGGGGCAGAGGAAGAGACCCAGTACTTC.

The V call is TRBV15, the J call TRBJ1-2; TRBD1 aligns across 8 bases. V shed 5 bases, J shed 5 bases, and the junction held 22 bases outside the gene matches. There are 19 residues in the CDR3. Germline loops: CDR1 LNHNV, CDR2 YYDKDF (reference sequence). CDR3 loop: CATSGKDGTGHILPYGYTF. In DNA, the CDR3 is TGTGCCACCAGCGGGAAGGATGGGACAGGCCACATTCTACCTTATGGCTACACCTTC.

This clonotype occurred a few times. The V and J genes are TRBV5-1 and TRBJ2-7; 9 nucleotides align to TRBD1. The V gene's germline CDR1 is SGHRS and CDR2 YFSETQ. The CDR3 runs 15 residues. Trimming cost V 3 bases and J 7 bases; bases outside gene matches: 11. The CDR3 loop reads CASSYSGQGSGEQYF. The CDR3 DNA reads TGCGCCAGCAGCTACTCGGGACAGGGTTCAGGAGAGCAGTACTTC.